A selection of T cell receptor beta chains follows, all from one sample in a study of blood T cell repertoires in COVID-19. Sequencing was performed with immunoSEQ multiplex PCR; in TCRdb, only in-frame clones are kept and a portion is missing. Of fewer than 200,000 clones listed, 83% are singletons. Sample: peripheral blood. The receptors were gathered from a human donor in a cohort sampled during active COVID-19. Both conserved end residues are part of each CDR3. A D gene is named only where the DNA matches it firmly.

NA | TRBJ1-5 | TRBV4-1 | CASSLEKGKVQPQHF
NA | TRBJ1-4 | TRBV4-2 | CASSHTPGRGNEKLFF
NA | TRBJ2-1 | TRBV7-9 | CASLYLSSYNEQFF
NA | TRBJ2-5 | TRBV6-5 | CASSQVGGRKETQYF
NA | TRBJ1-2 | TRBV27 | CASSLTSPGYGYTF
TRBD1 | TRBJ2-1 | TRBV7-3 | CASSSQGARYNEQFF
TRBD2 | TRBJ2-5 | TRBV29-1 | CSARPRTSEETQYF
TRBD2 | TRBJ2-3 | TRBV7-9 | CASSLVQLAGTDTQYF
NA | TRBJ2-3 | TRBV2 | CASRYGGRGTDTQYF
NA | TRBJ2-7 | TRBV7-9 | CASRDGTFYEQYF
TRBD1 | TRBJ2-5 | TRBV7-2 | CASSMQQGAQETQYF
TRBD2 | TRBJ2-1 | TRBV7-2 | CASSLDVASGSGEQFF
TRBD1 | TRBJ2-7 | TRBV27 | CASTPSGQPYEQYF
NA | TRBJ1-2 | TRBV27 | CASRGAGSSYGYTF
TRBD2 | TRBJ2-5 | TRBV5-1 | CASSLAVAGGQETQYF
NA | TRBJ2-7 | TRBV5-1 | CASSLGQDYEQYF
NA | TRBJ2-6 | TRBV11-2 | CASSSWAGPGANVLTF
NA | TRBJ2-2 | TRBV10-1 | CASSTNTGELFF
NA | TRBJ2-6 | TRBV11-2 | CASSPPEVAPGANVLTF
NA | TRBJ2-7 | TRBV4-1 | CASSQETYEQYF
NA | TRBJ2-6 | TRBV6-7 | CASSYGPLSNVLTF
NA | TRBJ2-3 | TRBV7-8 | CASSPLDTQYF
NA | TRBJ1-2 | TRBV7-2 | CASSLSGTIKGPYGYTF
TRBD2 | TRBJ2-5 | TRBV7-2 | CASSLDGTSVETQYF
NA | TRBJ2-5 | TRBV7-3 | CASSFLGSRETQYF
NA | TRBJ1-1 | TRBV7-9 | CASSLGDKAFF
NA | TRBJ2-1 | TRBV7-9 | CASSSSTTGVGQFF
NA | TRBJ2-1 | TRBV6-6 | CASSQRTNPGNEQFF
TRBD2 | TRBJ2-7 | TRBV7-9 | CASRGTSGGGEQYF
TRBD1 | TRBJ1-2 | TRBV7-9 | CASSPDPGGHYGYTF
NA | TRBJ2-7 | TRBV2 | CASSSGEQYF
TRBD1 | TRBJ2-7 | TRBV3-1/TRBV3-2 | CASSPGTAYEQYF
TRBD2 | TRBJ2-1 | TRBV19 | CASSSSGGSSYNEQFF
NA | TRBJ2-7 | TRBV27 | CASSYRVSYEQYF
TRBD2 | TRBJ2-7 | TRBV7-2 | CASSPDGTSSYEQYF
TRBD2 | TRBJ2-1 | TRBV7-6 | CASSVTSGGANEQFF